One sample yielded the 25 T cell receptor beta chains listed below, sequenced in a study of blood T cells in healthy people across ages. The use of a sample-barcoded 5' primer and a J-beta primer mix characterized a second PCR of about 6 to 12 cycles. TCRdb independently ran MiXCR on the 5' RACE reads; one entry per CDR3 protein. The sample holds roughly 500,000 distinct CDR3 sequences; 27% are singletons and the top ten take under 20%. The sequenced material came from blood. These receptors were obtained from a woman in her 70s in good health.

This clonotype has only a few counts. J is TRBJ2-5 and V is TRBV6-2 or TRBV6-3, with 7 bases identical to TRBD2. The J call is in doubt because the DNA end fits TRBJ2-1 better. CDR3 length equals 12 residues. Germline CDR1 MNHEY, CDR2 SVGEGT. DNA of the CDR3: TGTGCCAGCACGCGGGGGTACAATGAGCAGTTCTTC. This encodes CASTRGYNEQFF.

In its sample, this clonotype was seen a few times. The chain carries TRBV20-1 and TRBJ2-3; D is uncertain. Trimming pared 3 bases from V and 5 bases from J, leaving 6 bases between. The CDR3 contains 11 residues. CDR1 and CDR2 (germline): DFQATT, SNEGSKA (reference sequence). In nucleotides, the CDR3 is TGCAGTGCTAGCAAGGGAGATACGCAGTATTTT. It codes for CSASKGDTQYF.

This clonotype was observed a handful of times. This chain connects TRBV9 to TRBJ1-2; unclear D gene. Trimming left V 0 bases short and J 2 bases short, with 14 bases between. CDR1 is SGDLS, CDR2 YYNGEE, per germline. This CDR3 is built from 16 residues. CDR3 nucleotides: TGTGCCAGCAGCGTAGACCGGCGTGAGACGAACTATGGCTACACCTTC. This translates into CASSVDRRETNYGYTF.

This clonotype appeared a few times. An end of the junction differs from the germline gene, which may be a read error. The J gene is TRBJ2-5, the V gene TRBV11-2; possible D gene TRBD2, 6 bases. CDR1 and CDR2 (germline): SGHAT, FQNNGV. CDR3 length equals 15 residues. CDR3 nucleotides: TGTGCCAGCAACTTAAATCCGGGGGACCAAGAGACCCAGTACTTC. This sequence encodes CASNLNPGDQETQYF.

This clonotype was recorded a few times. In DNA form, the CDR3 reads TGCGCCAGCAGGAGGCAGGGAGGAGAAAAACTGTTTTTT. Its protein product is CASRRQGGEKLFF. J is TRBJ1-4 and V is TRBV5-1, with a possible D match to TRBD1 (5 bases). The germline V gene has CDR1 SGHRS and CDR2 YFSETQ. This CDR3 is built from 13 residues. V was pared by 5 bases and J by 8 bases, with 13 bases between. Complete variable domain (other parts from reference TRBV5-1 and TRBJ1-4): KAGVTQTPRYLIKTRGQQVTLSCSPISGHRSVSWYQQTPGQGLQFLFEYFSETQRNKGNFPGRFSGRQFSNSRSEMNVSTLELGDSALYLCASRRQGGEKLFFGSGTQLSVL.

This clonotype was seen ten or more times. This CDR3 reads CASSSSRGNIQYF. Written as DNA, the CDR3 is TGTGCCAGCAGTTCGTCCAGGGGAAACATTCAGTACTTC. This chain links TRBV6-2 or TRBV6-3 with TRBJ2-4; a possible D gene is TRBD1 (6 bases). V was trimmed by 4 bases and J by 6 bases, leaving 10 bases between them. Germline loops: CDR1 MNHEY, CDR2 SVGEGT. This CDR3 comprises 13 residues.

This chain connects TRBV12-3 or TRBV12-4 to TRBJ2-5; D call uncertain. TRBJ2-1 explains the end of the DNA better; the J call may be wrong. The CDR3 sequence is 16 residues long. CDR3 in amino acids: CASSPKAPRLYNEQFF. Written as DNA, the CDR3 is TGTGCCAGCAGCCCGAAAGCTCCCAGGCTATACAATGAGCAGTTCTTC.

This clonotype came up a few times. V and J are TRBV7-2 and TRBJ2-7; D call uncertain. With 6 bases removed from V and 3 bases from J, the gap between germline ends came to 12 bases. Germline-derived CDR1 and CDR2 are SGHTA and FQGNSA. The CDR3 covers 13 residues. In nucleotides, the CDR3 is TGTGCCAGCAGTTTCAGAGTACTCTACGAGCAGTACTTC. This encodes CASSFRVLYEQYF.

J is TRBJ1-2 and V is TRBV14; TRBD1 is a possible D gene (6 bases). V lost 2 bases to trimming and J lost 5 bases, with 15 bases between them. From germline, CDR1 is SGHDN and CDR2 FVKESK. The CDR3 has 15 residues. CDR3 nucleotides: TGTGCCAGCAGCCAAACGACAGGCCCCGTTTATGGCTACACCTTC. It yields the protein CASSQTTGPVYGYTF.

This clonotype was counted many times. Written as DNA, the CDR3 is TGTGCCAGCAGCTTAGACCATGAGCAGTTCTTC. Translating gives CASSLDHEQFF. This sequence joins TRBV7-8 and TRBJ2-1, with no clear D. CDR1 and CDR2 from the germline V gene are SGHVS and FQNEAQ. The CDR3 totals 11 residues. The V gene lost 1 base and the J gene lost 8 bases, with 3 bases spanning the gap.

In this sample, this clonotype turned up a few times. The chain is built from TRBV5-1 and TRBJ2-3; TRBD2 agrees at 8 bases. The germline V gene encodes CDR1 SGHRS and CDR2 YFSETQ. With V trimmed by 2 bases and J by 0 bases, 2 bases remained unmatched. The CDR3 is 15 residues long. CDR3 DNA: TGCGCCAGCAGCTTTAGCGGGGATAGCACAGATACGCAGTATTTT. It specifies CASSFSGDSTDTQYF.

In its sample, this clonotype was seen a few times. The chain couples TRBV20-1 to TRBJ2-3; D is unresolved. Germline CDR1 reads DFQATT; CDR2 reads SNEGSKA (reference sequence). There are 13 residues in the CDR3. V was clipped by 0 bases and J by 6 bases, with 10 bases between them. Here the CDR3 DNA reads TGCAGTGCTAGAGATCTCGTAGCCGATACGCAGTATTTT. Protein: CSARDLVADTQYF.

This clonotype came up a few times. The chain recombines TRBV7-2 with TRBJ1-6; D remains ambiguous. V was shortened by 4 bases and J by 1 base, with 5 bases between the two germline ends. CDR1 is SGHTA and CDR2 is FQGNSA in the germline V gene. CDR3 length equals 14 residues. The CDR3 region is CASSYQSYNSPLHF. The CDR3, as DNA: TGTGCCAGCAGCTATCAGTCCTATAATTCACCCCTCCACTTT. Variable domain in full (rest from reference TRBV7-2 and TRBJ1-6): GAGVSQSPSNKVTEKGKDVELRCDPISGHTALYWYRQSLGQGLEFLIYFQGNSAPDKSGLPSDRFSAERTGGSVSTLTIQRTQQEDSAVYLCASSYQSYNSPLHFGNGTRLTVT.

This clonotype came up once. The rearrangement joins TRBV29-1 to TRBJ2-3, with D possibly being TRBD1 or TRBD2 (6 bases each). Trimming left V 7 bases short and J 2 bases short, with 19 bases between. The germline V gene encodes CDR1 SQVTM and CDR2 ANQGSEA. CDR3 length: 15 residues. The CDR3 coding sequence is TGCAGCGCCCAGGGATTGGGGGGACACACAGATACGCAGTATTTT. This translates into CSAQGLGGHTDTQYF.

Ten or more counts support this clonotype. The gene calls are TRBV10-3 and TRBJ1-5, with 10 bases that match TRBD1. Germline V CDR1 and CDR2: ENHRY, SYGVKD. The junction had 9 bases not matched to a gene; V was cut back by 11 bases and J by 2 bases. The CDR3 is 15 amino acids. CDR3 sequence (DNA): TGTGCCGCACACGCCGGGACAGGGGGCAATCAGCCCCAGCATTTT. Translated, it gives CAAHAGTGGNQPQHF.

This clonotype came up a few times. The CDR3 coding sequence is TGTGCCAGCAGTTACTCGTGGCGAGTTTTAGAGACCCAGTACTTC. This sequence encodes CASSYSWRVLETQYF. V gene TRBV6-5 combines with J gene TRBJ2-5; D is ambiguous. Germline CDR1 MNHEY, CDR2 SVGAGI. The CDR3 extends over 15 amino acids. V lost 0 bases, J lost 4 bases, and 12 bases lay in between.

This clonotype was seen a handful of times. The V gene is TRBV7-9, the J gene TRBJ1-4; D is ambiguous. Trimming removed 2 bases at V and 3 bases at J, with 13 bases between. This CDR3 region has 16 residues. Per germline, CDR1 SEHNR and CDR2 FQNEAQ (reference sequence). The CDR3 sequence: CASSLTVSMSNEKLFF. In nucleotides, the CDR3 is TGTGCCAGCAGCTTAACAGTATCTATGTCTAATGAAAAACTGTTTTTT.

This clonotype was seen a handful of times. The chain couples TRBV7-3 to TRBJ2-7, with 10 bases identical to TRBD1. V was clipped by 2 bases and J by 2 bases; unmatched bases: 6. Germline V gives CDR1 SGHTA, CDR2 FQGTGA. This CDR3 is 16 amino acids long. In DNA, the CDR3 is TGTGCCAGCAGCTTAGCTTCTGGGACAGGGGCCTACGAGCAGTACTTC. The encoded protein is CASSLASGTGAYEQYF.

This clonotype appeared a single time. This chain uses TRBV30 with TRBJ2-5; no reliable D call. The DNA end is more similar to TRBJ2-1, so the J call may be wrong. CDR3 length equals 11 residues. Germline V gene lookup returns CDR1 GTSNPN and CDR2 SVGIG (reference sequence). The CDR3 bases are TGTGCCTGGAGTGGGTATCGGGAGCAGTTCTTC. Translating gives CAWSGYREQFF.

The chain carries TRBV20-1 and TRBJ2-2; 8 bases match TRBD2. This CDR3 spans 16 amino acids. Germline trimming cut 6 bases from V and 1 base from J; bases unmatched to any gene: 10. CDR1 is DFQATT, CDR2 SNEGSKA, per germline (reference sequence). CDR3 protein: CSAQEHGTRNTGELFF. The CDR3 DNA reads as TGCAGTGCCCAGGAGCACGGGACTAGGAACACCGGGGAGCTGTTTTTT.

Notes on this clonotype: A much larger clone is a single base away; this may be a read error. The missing conserved phenylalanine or tryptophan at the end of this CDR3 makes a read error likely. This chain connects TRBV6-2 or TRBV6-3 to TRBJ2-5; 7 bases are a match to TRBD1. V shed 0 bases and J 8 bases; nucleotides not matched to a gene: 12. The CDR3 is 16 amino acids. CDR1 and CDR2 (germline): MNHEY, SVGEGT. This CDR3 is CASSYSEQEQGFTQYL. CDR3 nucleotide sequence: TGTGCCAGCAGTTACTCGGAACAGGAACAGGGGTTTACCCAGTACTTG.

In its sample, this clonotype was seen a few times. The rearrangement uses TRBV5-1 and TRBJ2-7, with D possibly matching TRBD2 (5 bases). Germline CDR1 SGHRS, CDR2 YFSETQ. The CDR3 consists of 12 residues. The V end was cut by 0 bases, the J end by 5 bases, with 6 bases between. CDR3 sequence: CASSLVSDEQYF. DNA for the CDR3: TGCGCCAGCAGCTTGGTTAGCGACGAGCAGTACTTC.

There are a few counts of this clonotype. The V and J genes are TRBV15 and TRBJ2-5; TRBD2 agrees at 11 bases. The DNA end lines up better with TRBJ2-1; the J call may be wrong. Germline V gene data show CDR1 as LNHNV and CDR2 as YYDKDF (reference sequence). The CDR3 extends over 17 amino acids. The CDR3: CATSRLIAGGPTDEQFF. The CDR3 DNA reads TGTGCCACCAGCAGACTCATAGCGGGGGGGCCTACCGATGAGCAGTTCTTC.

The CDR3 region is CASSLSSGSSYEQYF. CDR3 nucleotide sequence: TGTGCCAGCAGCTTAAGTTCCGGGAGCTCCTACGAGCAGTACTTC. The V gene is TRBV7-2, the J gene TRBJ2-7; perhaps TRBD2 as D (6 bases). Germline V CDR1 and CDR2: SGHTA, FQGNSA. The V end lost 2 bases, the J end lost 0 bases, and 11 bases lay between the germline ends. The CDR3 covers 15 residues.

At least ten counts were recorded for this clonotype. The V call is TRBV12-3 or TRBV12-4, the J call TRBJ1-2; D call uncertain. There are 13 residues in the CDR3. V dropped 3 bases and J dropped 2 bases, with 7 bases sitting between them. CDR3 nucleotides: TGTGCCAGCAGTTTGGAAGCCAACTATGGCTACACCTTC. Its translation is CASSLEANYGYTF.